The 3 T cell receptor beta chains given below trace back to one sample, sequenced in a study of blood T cell repertoires in COVID-19. The assay was immunoSEQ multiplex PCR, and TCRdb's table has in-frame clones only and misses some. This table has approximately 200,000 clones, 75% to 85% appearing once. Sequences were obtained from PBMCs or T cells enriched from blood (not recorded which). Receptors originate from a man aged 40-49 years who had recovered from COVID-19.

V and J are TRBV19 and TRBJ2-3, with 7 nucleotides matching TRBD1. CDR1 and CDR2 (germline): LNHDA, SQIVND (reference sequence). This CDR3 contains 17 residues. V lost 2 bases and J lost 2; bases outside the gene matches: 10. CDR3 sequence reads: CASSIPTGESHTDTQYF. CDR3 DNA sequence: TGTGCCAGTAGTATACCCACAGGGGAGAGTCACACAGATACGCAGTATTTT.

This clone was counted only a few times. This sequence joins TRBV9 and TRBJ2-7; 7 bases fit TRBD2. The junction had 5 bases not matched to a gene; V was cut back by 0 bases and J by 5 bases. Per the germline V gene, CDR1 is SGDLS and CDR2 is YYNGEE. The CDR3 extends over 14 amino acids. The CDR3 sequence: CASSVGGTNHEQYV. The DNA of the CDR3 is TGTGCCAGCAGCGTAGGCGGGACTAACCACGAGCAGTACGTC.

V gene TRBV20-1 combines with J gene TRBJ1-2; unclear D gene. Germline V gives CDR1 DFQATT, CDR2 SNEGSKA (reference sequence). The CDR3 covers 12 residues. V was shortened by 3 bases and J by 3 bases, with 8 bases between the two germline ends. The CDR3 reads CSASFIDYGYTF. In DNA form, the CDR3 reads TGCAGTGCTAGTTTCATAGACTATGGCTACACCTTC.